This paragraph reports one T cell receptor beta chain. Cohort 3 donors were reported recovered after two negative PCRs, clearance, or symptom resolution. The sample originates from a study of blood T cell repertoires in COVID-19. Study as a whole: Italy, Spain and the United States were the sources of the convalescent and acute COVID-19 samples. PBMCs, B-cell-depleted T cells, or T cells provided the cDNA or gDNA that made up the material.

In the source study's methods: Estimated nucleated cell counts came from reference gene primer amplification. Data came from immunoSEQ multiplex PCR; TCRdb stores just in-frame clones and leaves some out. V, J and clone size are those of that table, while D and trimming were read from the DNA. Of approximately 470,000 clones in the sample, 87% were seen once. Trimming shortened V by 2 bases and J by 0 bases, and 14 bases separated the two germline ends. The CDR3 covers 16 residues. Germline CDR1 is MNHEY and CDR2 is SMNVEV (reference sequence). The rearrangement links TRBV27 to TRBJ2-7, with a possible D match to TRBD2 (6 bases). The sequence came from a woman aged 18-29 years who had recovered from COVID-19. Sequenced material: PBMCs or T cells enriched from blood (not recorded which). The CDR3 nucleotides read TGTGCCAGCAGTTTAATACCCTCGGAGGGCTCCTACGAGCAGTACTTC. Translated: CASSLIPSEGSYEQYF.